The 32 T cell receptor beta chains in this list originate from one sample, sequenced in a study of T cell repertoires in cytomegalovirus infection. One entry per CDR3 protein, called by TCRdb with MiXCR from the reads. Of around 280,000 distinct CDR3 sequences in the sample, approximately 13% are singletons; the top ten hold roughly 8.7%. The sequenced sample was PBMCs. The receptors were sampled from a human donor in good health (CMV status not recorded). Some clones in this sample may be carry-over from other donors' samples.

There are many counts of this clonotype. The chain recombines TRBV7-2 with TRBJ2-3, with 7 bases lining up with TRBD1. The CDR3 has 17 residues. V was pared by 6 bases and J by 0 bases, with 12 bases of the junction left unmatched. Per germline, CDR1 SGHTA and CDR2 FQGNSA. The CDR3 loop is CASRPVPDRFSTDTQYF. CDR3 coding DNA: TGTGCCAGCAGACCCGTCCCGGACAGGTTTAGCACAGATACGCAGTATTTT.

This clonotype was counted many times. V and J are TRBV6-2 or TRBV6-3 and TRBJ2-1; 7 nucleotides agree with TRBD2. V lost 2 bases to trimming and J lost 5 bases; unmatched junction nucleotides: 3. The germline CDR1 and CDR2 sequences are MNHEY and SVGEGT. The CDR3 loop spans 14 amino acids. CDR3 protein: CASSYQRGDNEQFF. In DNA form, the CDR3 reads TGTGCCAGCAGTTACCAGCGGGGAGACAATGAGCAGTTCTTC.

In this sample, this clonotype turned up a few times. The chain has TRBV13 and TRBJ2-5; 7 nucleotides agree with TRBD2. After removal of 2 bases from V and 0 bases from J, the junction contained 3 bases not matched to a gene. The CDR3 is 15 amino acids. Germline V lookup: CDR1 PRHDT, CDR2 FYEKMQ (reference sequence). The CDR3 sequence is CASSLFLADQETQYF. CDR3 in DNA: TGTGCCAGCAGCTTATTCCTAGCGGACCAAGAGACCCAGTACTTC.

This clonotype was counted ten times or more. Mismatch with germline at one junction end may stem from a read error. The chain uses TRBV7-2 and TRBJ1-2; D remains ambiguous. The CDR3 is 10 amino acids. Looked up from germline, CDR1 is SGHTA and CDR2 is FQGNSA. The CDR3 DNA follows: TGTGCCAGCAGCCGGTCCGTAGGTCTCTTC. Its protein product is CASSRSVGLF.

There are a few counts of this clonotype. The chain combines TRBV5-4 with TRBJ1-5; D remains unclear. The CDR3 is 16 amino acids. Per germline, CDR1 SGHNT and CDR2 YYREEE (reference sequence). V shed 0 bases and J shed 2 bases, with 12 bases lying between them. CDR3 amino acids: CASSLGGGRGNQPQHF. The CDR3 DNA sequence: TGTGCCAGCAGCTTGGGAGGTGGTAGGGGCAATCAGCCCCAGCATTTT.

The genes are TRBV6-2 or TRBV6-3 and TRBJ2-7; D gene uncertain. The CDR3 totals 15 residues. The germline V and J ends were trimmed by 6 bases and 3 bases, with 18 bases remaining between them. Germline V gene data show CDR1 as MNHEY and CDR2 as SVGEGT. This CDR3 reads CASRPDTYPNYEQYF. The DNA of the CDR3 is TGTGCCAGCAGACCCGACACTTATCCTAACTACGAGCAGTACTTC.

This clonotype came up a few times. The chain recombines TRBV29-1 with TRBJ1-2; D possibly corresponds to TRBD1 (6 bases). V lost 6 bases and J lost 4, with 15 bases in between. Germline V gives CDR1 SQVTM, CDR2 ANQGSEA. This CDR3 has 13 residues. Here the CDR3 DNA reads TGCAGCGTGTTGGACAGTCCAGGCTATGGCTACACCTTC. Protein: CSVLDSPGYGYTF.

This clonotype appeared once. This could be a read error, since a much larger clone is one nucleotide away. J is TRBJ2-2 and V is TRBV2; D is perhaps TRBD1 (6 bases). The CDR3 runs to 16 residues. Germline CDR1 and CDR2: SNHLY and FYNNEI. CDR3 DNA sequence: TGTGCCATCTTCGGCAGGGGCCTTCGGAACACCGAGGAGCTGTTTTTT. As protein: CAIFGRGLRNTEELFF.

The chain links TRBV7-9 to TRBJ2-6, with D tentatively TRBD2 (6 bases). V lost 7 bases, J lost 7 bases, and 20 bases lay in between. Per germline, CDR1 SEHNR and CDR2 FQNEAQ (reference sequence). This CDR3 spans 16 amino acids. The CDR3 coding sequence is TGTGCCAGCACTGGAGGGAGCTCTGGGCACGCCAACGTCCTGACTTTC. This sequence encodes CASTGGSSGHANVLTF.

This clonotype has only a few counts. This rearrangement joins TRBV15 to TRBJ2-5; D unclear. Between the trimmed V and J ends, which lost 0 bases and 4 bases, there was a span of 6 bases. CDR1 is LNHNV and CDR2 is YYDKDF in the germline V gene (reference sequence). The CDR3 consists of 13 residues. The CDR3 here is CATSRDPGETQYF. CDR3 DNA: TGTGCCACCAGCAGAGATCCAGGAGAGACCCAGTACTTC.

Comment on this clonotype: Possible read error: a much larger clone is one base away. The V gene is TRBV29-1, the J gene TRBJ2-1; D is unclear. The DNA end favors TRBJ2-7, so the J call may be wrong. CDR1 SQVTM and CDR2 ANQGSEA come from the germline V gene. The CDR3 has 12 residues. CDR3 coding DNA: TGCAGCGCTGAAAAGTATAACAATGAGCAGTACTTC. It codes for CSAEKYNNEQYF.

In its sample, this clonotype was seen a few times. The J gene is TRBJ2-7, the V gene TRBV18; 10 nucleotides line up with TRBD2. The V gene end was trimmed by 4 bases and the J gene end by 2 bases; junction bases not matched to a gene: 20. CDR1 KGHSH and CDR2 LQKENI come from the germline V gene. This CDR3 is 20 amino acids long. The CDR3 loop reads CASSLLRGTSESHTTYEQYF. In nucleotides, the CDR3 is TGTGCCAGCTCACTACTCCGCGGGACTAGCGAGAGCCACACGACCTACGAGCAGTACTTC.

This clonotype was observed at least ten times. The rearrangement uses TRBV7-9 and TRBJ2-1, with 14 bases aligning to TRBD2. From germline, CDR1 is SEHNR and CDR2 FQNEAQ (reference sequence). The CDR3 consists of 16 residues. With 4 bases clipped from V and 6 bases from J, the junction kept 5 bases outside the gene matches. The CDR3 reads CASSWGGTSGSNEQFF. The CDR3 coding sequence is TGTGCCAGCAGCTGGGGGGGGACTAGCGGGAGCAATGAGCAGTTCTTC.

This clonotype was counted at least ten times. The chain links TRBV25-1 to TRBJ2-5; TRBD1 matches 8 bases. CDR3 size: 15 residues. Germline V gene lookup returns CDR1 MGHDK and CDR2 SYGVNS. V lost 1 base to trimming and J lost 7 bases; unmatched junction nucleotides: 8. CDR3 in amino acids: CASSESTGGYGTQYF. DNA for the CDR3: TGTGCCAGCAGTGAATCTACAGGGGGTTATGGGACCCAGTACTTC.

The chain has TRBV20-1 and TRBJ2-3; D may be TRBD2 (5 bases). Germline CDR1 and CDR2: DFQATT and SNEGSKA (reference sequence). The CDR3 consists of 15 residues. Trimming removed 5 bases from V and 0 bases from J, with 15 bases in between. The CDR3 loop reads CSAHRLYPSTDTQYF. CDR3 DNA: TGCAGTGCTCACCGACTATACCCTAGCACAGATACGCAGTATTTT.

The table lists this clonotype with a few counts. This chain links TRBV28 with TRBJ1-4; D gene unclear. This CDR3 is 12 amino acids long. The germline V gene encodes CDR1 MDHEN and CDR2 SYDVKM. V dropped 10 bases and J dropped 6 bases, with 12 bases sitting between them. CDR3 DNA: TGTGCCACCCGGCATGAAGATGAAAAACTGTTTTTT. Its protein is CATRHEDEKLFF.

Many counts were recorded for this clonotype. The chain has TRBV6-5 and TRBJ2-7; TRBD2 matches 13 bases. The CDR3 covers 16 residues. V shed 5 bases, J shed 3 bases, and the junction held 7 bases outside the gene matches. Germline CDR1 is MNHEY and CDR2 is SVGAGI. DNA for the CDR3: TGTGCCAGCAGTCGAGGACTAGCGGGGGACCGCTACGAGCAGTACTTC. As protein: CASSRGLAGDRYEQYF.

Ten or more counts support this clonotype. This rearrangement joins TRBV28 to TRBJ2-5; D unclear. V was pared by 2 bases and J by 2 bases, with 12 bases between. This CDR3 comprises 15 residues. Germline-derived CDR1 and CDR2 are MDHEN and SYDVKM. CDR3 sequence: CASSLPDDGQETQYF. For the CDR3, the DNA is TGTGCCAGCAGTTTACCGGACGACGGACAAGAGACCCAGTACTTC.

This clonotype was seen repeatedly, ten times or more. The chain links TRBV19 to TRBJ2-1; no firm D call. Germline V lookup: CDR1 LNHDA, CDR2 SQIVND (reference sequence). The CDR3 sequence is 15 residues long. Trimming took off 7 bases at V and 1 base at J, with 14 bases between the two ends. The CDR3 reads CASTLSRSSYNEQFF. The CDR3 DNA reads TGTGCCAGTACCCTGTCCCGTAGTTCCTACAATGAGCAGTTCTTC. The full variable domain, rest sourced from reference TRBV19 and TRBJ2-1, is DGGITQSPKYLFRKEGQNVTLSCEQNLNHDAMYWYRQDPGQGLRLIYYSQIVNDFQKGDIAEGYSVSREKKESFPLTVTSAQKNPTAFYLCASTLSRSSYNEQFFGPGTRLTVL.

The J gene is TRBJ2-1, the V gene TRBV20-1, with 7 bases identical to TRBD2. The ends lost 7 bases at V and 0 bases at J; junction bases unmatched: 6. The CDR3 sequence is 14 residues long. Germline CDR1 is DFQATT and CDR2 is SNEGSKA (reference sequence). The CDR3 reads CSVASGYSYNEQFF. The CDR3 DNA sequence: TGCAGTGTCGCTAGCGGATACTCCTACAATGAGCAGTTCTTC.

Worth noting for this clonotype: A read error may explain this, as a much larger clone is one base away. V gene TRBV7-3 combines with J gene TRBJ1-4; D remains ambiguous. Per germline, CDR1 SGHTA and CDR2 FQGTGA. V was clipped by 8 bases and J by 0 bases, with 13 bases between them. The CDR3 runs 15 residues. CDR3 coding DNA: TGTGCCAGCGTTGATGGGATCACAACTAATGAAAAACTGTTTTTT. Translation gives CASVDGITTNEKLFF.

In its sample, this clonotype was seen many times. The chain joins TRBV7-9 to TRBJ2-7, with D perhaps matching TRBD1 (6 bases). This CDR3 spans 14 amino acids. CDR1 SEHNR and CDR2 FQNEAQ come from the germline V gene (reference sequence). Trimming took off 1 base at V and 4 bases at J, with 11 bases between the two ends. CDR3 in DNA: TGTGCCAGCAGCTTAGACAGGGTCTCGTACGAGCAGTACTTC. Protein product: CASSLDRVSYEQYF.

The CDR3 sequence: CASSPDRVAQETQYF. The CDR3 region has the DNA TGTGCCAGCTCGCCGGACAGGGTCGCTCAAGAGACCCAGTACTTC. This chain connects TRBV18 to TRBJ2-5, with TRBD1 matching over 8 bases. In germline, CDR1 is KGHSH, CDR2 LQKENI. Germline trimming cut 6 bases from V and 2 bases from J; bases unmatched to any gene: 8. The CDR3 length is 15 residues.

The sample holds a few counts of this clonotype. CDR3 nucleotide sequence: TGCAGTAGCGGGTCTAGCACAGATACGCAGTATTTT. Translation gives CSSGSSTDTQYF. The V and J genes are TRBV20-1 and TRBJ2-3; D might be TRBD2 (6 bases). The V and J ends lost 8 bases and 0 bases respectively, with 9 bases between them. CDR3 length equals 12 residues. From germline, CDR1 is DFQATT and CDR2 SNEGSKA (reference sequence).

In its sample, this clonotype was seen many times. CDR3 DNA: TGTGCCAGCAGCTGGACAAATTCACCCCTCCACTTT. Translating it yields CASSWTNSPLHF. The V gene is TRBV5-6, the J gene TRBJ1-6; maybe TRBD1 (5 bases). The CDR3 consists of 12 residues. Per the germline V gene, CDR1 is SGHDT and CDR2 is YYEEEE. V was shortened by 3 bases and J by 7 bases, with 5 bases between the two germline ends.

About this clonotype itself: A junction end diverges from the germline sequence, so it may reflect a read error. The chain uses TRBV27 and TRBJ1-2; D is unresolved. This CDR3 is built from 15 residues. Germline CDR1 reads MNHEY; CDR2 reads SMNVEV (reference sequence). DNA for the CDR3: TGTGCCAGCAGTTCCCCCGACGAAGCTAACTATGGCTACGCCTTC. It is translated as CASSSPDEANYGYAF.

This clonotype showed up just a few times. The CDR3 loop reads CSAFPLGLAGPGYEQYF. DNA of the CDR3: TGCAGTGCTTTCCCCTTGGGATTAGCGGGACCGGGCTACGAGCAGTACTTC. The chain joins TRBV20-1 to TRBJ2-7; TRBD2 matches at 8 bases. Germline trimming cut 5 bases from V and 3 bases from J; bases unmatched to any gene: 18. CDR3 size: 17 residues. The V gene's germline CDR1 is DFQATT and CDR2 SNEGSKA (reference sequence).

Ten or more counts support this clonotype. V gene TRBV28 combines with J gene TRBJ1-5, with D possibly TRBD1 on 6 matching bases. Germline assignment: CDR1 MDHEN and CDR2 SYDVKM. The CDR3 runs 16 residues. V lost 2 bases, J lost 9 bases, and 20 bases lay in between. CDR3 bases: TGTGCCAGCAGTTTAAGGGGGGGATTCTCCAAACGGCCCCAGCATTTT. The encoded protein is CASSLRGGFSKRPQHF. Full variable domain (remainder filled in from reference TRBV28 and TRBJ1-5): DVKVTQSSRYLVKRTGEKVFLECVQDMDHENMFWYRQDPGLGLRLIYFSYDVKMKEKGDIPEGYSVSREKKERFSLILESASTNQTSMYLCASSLRGGFSKRPQHFGDGTRLSIL.

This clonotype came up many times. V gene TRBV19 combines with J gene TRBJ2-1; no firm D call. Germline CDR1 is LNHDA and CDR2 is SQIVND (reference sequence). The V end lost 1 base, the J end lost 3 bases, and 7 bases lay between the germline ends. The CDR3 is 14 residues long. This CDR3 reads CASSIANHYNEQFF. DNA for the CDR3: TGTGCCAGTAGTATAGCAAACCACTACAATGAGCAGTTCTTC. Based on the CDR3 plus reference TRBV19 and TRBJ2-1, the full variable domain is DGGITQSPKYLFRKEGQNVTLSCEQNLNHDAMYWYRQDPGQGLRLIYYSQIVNDFQKGDIAEGYSVSREKKESFPLTVTSAQKNPTAFYLCASSIANHYNEQFFGPGTRLTVL.

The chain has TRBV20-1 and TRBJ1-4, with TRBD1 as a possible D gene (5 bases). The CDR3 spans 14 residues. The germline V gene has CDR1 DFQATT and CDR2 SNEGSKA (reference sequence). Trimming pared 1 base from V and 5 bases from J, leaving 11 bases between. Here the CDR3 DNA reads TGCAGTGCTAGAGTCCCAGGGCGAAATGAAAAACTGTTTTTT. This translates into CSARVPGRNEKLFF.

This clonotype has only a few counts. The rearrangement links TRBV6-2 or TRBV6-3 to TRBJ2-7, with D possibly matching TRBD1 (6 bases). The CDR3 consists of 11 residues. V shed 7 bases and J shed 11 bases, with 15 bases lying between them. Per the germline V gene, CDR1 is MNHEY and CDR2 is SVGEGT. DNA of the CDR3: TGTGCCAGCACCATGGGGCAGGGGAAGTACTTC. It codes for CASTMGQGKYF.

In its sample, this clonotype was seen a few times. For the CDR3, the DNA is TGTGCCAGCAGTGAATATACCCCTCCGAAGGCGGTGGTGGACACTGAAGCTTTCTTT. It yields the protein CASSEYTPPKAVVDTEAFF. The gene calls are TRBV25-1 and TRBJ1-1; D unclear. The V end was cut by 0 bases, the J end by 3 bases, with 23 bases between. CDR1 MGHDK and CDR2 SYGVNS come from the germline V gene. The CDR3 contains 19 residues.